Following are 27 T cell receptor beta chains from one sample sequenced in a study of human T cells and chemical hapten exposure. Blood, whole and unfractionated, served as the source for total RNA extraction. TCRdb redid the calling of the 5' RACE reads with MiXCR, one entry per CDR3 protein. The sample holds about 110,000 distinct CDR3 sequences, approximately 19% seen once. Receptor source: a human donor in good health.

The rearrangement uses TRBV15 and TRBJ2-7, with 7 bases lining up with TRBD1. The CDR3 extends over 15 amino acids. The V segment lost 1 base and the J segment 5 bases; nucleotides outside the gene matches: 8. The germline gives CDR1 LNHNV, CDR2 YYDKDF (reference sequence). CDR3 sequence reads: CATSRAHRGTDEQYF. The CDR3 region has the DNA TGTGCCACCAGCAGAGCCCACAGGGGTACGGACGAGCAGTACTTC. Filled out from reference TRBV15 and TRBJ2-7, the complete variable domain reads DAMVIQNPRYQVTQFGKPVTLSCSQTLNHNVMYWYQQKSSQAPKLLFHYYDKDFNNEADTPDNFQSRRPNTSFCFLDIRSPGLGDTAMYLCATSRAHRGTDEQYFGPGTRLTVT.

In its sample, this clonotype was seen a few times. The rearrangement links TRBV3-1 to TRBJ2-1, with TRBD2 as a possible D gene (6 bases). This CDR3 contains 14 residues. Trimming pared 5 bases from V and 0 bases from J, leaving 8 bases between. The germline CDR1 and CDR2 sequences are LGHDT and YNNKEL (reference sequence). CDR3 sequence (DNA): TGTGCCAGCAGCGTAGCGGACTCCTACAATGAGCAGTTCTTC. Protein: CASSVADSYNEQFF.

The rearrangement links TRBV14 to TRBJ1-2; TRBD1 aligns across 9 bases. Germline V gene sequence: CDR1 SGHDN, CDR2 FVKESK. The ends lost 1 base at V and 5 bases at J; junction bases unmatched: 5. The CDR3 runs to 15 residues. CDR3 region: CASSQGSGTGYGYTF. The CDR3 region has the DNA TGTGCCAGCAGCCAAGGTTCCGGGACAGGGTATGGCTACACCTTC.

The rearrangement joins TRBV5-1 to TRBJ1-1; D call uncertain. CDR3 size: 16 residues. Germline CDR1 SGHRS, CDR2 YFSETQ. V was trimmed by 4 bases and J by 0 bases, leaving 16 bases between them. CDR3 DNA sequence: TGCGCCAGCAGCGGCACGTCGAAGCGAATGAACACTGAAGCTTTCTTT. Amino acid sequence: CASSGTSKRMNTEAFF.

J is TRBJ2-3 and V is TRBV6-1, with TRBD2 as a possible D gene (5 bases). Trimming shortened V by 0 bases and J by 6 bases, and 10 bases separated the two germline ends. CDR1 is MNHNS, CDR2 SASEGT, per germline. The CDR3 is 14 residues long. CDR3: CASSEAGDFDTQYF. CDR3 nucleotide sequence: TGTGCCAGCAGTGAAGCGGGAGATTTTGATACGCAGTATTTT.

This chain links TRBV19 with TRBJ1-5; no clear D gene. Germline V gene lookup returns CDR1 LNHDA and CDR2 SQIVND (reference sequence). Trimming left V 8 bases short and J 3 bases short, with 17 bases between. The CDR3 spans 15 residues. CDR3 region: CASVEKGQNNQPQHF. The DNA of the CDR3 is TGTGCCAGTGTTGAGAAAGGGCAGAACAATCAGCCCCAGCATTTT.

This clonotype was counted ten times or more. Here the CDR3 reads CSGGSGATDTQYF. CDR3 nucleotides: TGCAGTGGCGGTAGCGGAGCCACAGATACGCAGTATTTT. V is TRBV20-1 and J is TRBJ2-3, with D possibly TRBD2 on 6 matching bases. V was trimmed by 7 bases and J by 2 bases, leaving 13 bases between them. This CDR3 has 13 residues. The germline V gene encodes CDR1 DFQATT and CDR2 SNEGSKA (reference sequence).

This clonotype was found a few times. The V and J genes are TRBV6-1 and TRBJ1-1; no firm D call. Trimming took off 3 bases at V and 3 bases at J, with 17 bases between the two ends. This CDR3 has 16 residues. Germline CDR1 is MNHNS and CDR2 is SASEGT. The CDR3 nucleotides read TGTGCCAGCAGTGATTTAAGGCGAACCCGGGACACTGAAGCTTTCTTT. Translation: CASSDLRRTRDTEAFF.

Here the CDR3 reads CASSFLGGSNTEAFF. The CDR3 DNA reads TGTGCCAGCAGCTTCCTCGGGGGATCGAACACTGAAGCTTTCTTT. The rearrangement joins TRBV5-4 to TRBJ1-1; perhaps TRBD1 as D (5 bases). This CDR3 region has 15 residues. Between the trimmed V and J ends, which lost 2 bases and 1 base, there was a span of 12 bases. CDR1 and CDR2 from the germline V gene are SGHNT and YYREEE (reference sequence).

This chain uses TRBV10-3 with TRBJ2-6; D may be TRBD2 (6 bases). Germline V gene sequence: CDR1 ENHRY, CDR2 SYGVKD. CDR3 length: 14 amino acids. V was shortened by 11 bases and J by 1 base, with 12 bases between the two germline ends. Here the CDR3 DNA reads TGTGCCTCAAACCGGGGGTCTGGGGCCAACGTCCTGACTTTC. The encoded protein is CASNRGSGANVLTF.

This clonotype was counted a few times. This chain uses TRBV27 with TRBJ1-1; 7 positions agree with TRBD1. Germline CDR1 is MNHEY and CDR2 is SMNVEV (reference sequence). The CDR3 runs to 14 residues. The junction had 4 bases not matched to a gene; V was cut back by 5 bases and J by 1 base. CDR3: CASSVQGPNTEAFF. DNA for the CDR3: TGTGCCAGCAGTGTACAGGGGCCGAACACTGAAGCTTTCTTT.

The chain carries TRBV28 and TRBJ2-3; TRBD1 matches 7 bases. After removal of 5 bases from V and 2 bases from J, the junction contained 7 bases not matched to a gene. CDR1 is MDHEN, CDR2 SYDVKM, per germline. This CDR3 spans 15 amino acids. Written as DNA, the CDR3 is TGTGCCAGCAGTCCCTGGGACAGAAACACAGATACGCAGTATTTT. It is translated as CASSPWDRNTDTQYF.

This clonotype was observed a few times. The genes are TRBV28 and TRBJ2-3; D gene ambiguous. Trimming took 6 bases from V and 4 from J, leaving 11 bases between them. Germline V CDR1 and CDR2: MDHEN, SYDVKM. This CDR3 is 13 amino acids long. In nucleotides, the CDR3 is TGTGCCAGCAGCCCCCCGCCCCCAGATACGCAGTATTTT. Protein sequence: CASSPPPPDTQYF.

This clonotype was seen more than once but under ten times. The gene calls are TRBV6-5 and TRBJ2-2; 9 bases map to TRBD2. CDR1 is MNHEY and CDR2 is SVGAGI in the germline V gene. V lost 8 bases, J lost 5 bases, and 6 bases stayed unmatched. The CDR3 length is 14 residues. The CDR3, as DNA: TGTGCCAGCTACTCTAGCGGGACTACCGGGGAGCTGTTTTTT. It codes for CASYSSGTTGELFF.

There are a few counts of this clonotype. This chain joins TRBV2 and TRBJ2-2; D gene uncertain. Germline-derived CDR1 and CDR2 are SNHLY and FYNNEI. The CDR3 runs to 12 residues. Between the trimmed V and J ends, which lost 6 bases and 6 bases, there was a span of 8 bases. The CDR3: CASRKEPGELFF. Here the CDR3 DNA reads TGTGCCAGCAGGAAGGAGCCCGGGGAGCTGTTTTTT.

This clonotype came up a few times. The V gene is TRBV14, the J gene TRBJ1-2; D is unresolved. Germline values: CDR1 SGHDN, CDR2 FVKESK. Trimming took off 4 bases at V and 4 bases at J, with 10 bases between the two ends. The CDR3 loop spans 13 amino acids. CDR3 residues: CASSLTLSYGYTF. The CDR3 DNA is TGTGCCAGCAGCCTTACTCTAAGCTATGGCTACACCTTC. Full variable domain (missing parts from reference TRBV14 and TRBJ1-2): EAGVTQFPSHSVIEKGQTVTLRCDPISGHDNLYWYRRVMGKEIKFLLHFVKESKQDESGMPNNRFLAERTGGTYSTLKVQPAELEDSGVYFCASSLTLSYGYTFGSGTRLTVV.

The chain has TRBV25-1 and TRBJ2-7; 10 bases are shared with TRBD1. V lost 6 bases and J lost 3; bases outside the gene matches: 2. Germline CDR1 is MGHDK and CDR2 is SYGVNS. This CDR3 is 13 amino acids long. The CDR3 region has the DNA TGTGCCAGCAGAGGGACAGGGGTCTACGAGCAGTACTTC. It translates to CASRGTGVYEQYF.

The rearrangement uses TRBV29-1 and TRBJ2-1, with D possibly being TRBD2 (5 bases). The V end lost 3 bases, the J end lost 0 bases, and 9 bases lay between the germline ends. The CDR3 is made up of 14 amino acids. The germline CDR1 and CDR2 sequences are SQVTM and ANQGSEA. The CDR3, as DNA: TGCAGCGTTGACGGGGAAAGCTCCTACAATGAGCAGTTCTTC. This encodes CSVDGESSYNEQFF.

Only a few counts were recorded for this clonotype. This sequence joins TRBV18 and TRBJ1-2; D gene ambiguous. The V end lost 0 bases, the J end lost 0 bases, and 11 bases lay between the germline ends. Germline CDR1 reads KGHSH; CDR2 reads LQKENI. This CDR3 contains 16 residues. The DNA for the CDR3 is TGTGCCAGCTCACCACCAGGGAGAGGATCTAACTATGGCTACACCTTC. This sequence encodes CASSPPGRGSNYGYTF.

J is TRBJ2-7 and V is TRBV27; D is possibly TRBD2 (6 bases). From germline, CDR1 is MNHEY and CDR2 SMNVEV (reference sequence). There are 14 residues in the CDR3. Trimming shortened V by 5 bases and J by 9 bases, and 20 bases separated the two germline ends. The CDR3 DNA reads TGTGCCAGCAGTGTCGGGACGCGGGGACGTGGGCAGTACTTC. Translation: CASSVGTRGRGQYF.

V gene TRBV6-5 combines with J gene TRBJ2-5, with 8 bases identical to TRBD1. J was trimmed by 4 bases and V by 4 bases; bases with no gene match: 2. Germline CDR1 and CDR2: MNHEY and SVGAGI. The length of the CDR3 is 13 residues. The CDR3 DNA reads TGTGCCAGCAGTTCCGACAGGGGAGAGACCCAGTACTTC. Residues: CASSSDRGETQYF.

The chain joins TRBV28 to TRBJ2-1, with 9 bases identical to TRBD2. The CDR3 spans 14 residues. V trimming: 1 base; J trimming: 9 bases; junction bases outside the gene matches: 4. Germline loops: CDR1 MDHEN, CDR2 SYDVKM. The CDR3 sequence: CASSLSSGIREQFF. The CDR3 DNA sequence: TGTGCCAGCAGTTTATCTAGCGGGATTCGTGAGCAGTTCTTC. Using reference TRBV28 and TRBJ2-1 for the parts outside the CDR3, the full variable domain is DVKVTQSSRYLVKRTGEKVFLECVQDMDHENMFWYRQDPGLGLRLIYFSYDVKMKEKGDIPEGYSVSREKKERFSLILESASTNQTSMYLCASSLSSGIREQFFGPGTRLTVL.

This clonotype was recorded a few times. The CDR3 coding sequence is TGTGCCAGCAGTTTAGCCGGGACCCGTTTTGGAGAGCAGTTCTTC. Translation: CASSLAGTRFGEQFF. The chain joins TRBV28 to TRBJ2-1; D is perhaps TRBD1 or TRBD2 (5 bases each). Germline V gene lookup returns CDR1 MDHEN and CDR2 SYDVKM. CDR3 size: 15 residues. The germline V and J ends were trimmed by 2 bases and 10 bases, with 18 bases remaining between them. Using reference TRBV28 and TRBJ2-1 for the parts outside the CDR3, the full variable domain is DVKVTQSSRYLVKRTGEKVFLECVQDMDHENMFWYRQDPGLGLRLIYFSYDVKMKEKGDIPEGYSVSREKKERFSLILESASTNQTSMYLCASSLAGTRFGEQFFGPGTRLTVL.

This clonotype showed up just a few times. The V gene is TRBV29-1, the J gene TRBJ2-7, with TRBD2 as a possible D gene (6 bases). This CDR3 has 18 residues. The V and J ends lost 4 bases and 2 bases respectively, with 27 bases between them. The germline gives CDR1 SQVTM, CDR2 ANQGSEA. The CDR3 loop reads CSVVVGTQLWSGAYEQYF. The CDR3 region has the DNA TGCAGCGTTGTAGTCGGGACTCAACTCTGGTCGGGGGCCTACGAGCAGTACTTC.

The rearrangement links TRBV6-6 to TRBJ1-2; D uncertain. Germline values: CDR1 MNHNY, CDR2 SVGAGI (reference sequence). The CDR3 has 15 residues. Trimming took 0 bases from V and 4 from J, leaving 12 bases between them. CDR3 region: CASSYSPTGSYGYTF. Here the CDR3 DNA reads TGTGCCAGCAGTTACTCCCCAACGGGTAGCTATGGCTACACCTTC.

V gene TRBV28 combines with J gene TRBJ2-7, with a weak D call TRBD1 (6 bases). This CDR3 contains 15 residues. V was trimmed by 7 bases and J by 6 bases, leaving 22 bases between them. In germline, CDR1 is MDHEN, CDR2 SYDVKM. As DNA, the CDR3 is TGTGCCAGCAACCAATCCCCGACAGGTTGGAGCGAGCAGTACTTC. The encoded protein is CASNQSPTGWSEQYF.

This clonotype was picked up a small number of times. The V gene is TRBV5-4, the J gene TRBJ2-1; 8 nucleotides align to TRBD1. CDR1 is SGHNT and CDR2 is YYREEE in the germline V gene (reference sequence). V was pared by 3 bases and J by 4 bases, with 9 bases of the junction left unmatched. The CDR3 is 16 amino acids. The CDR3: CASSSNRGTGYNEQFF. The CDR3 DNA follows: TGTGCCAGCAGCTCGAACCGGGGGACAGGTTACAATGAGCAGTTCTTC.